The rows below give T cell receptor beta chains drawn from one sample of a study of monozygotic twins with inflammatory bowel disease. TCRdb reprocessed the 5' RACE reads, with one entry per CDR3 protein and no DNA. The sample has about 380,000 distinct CDR3 sequences. The sample comprised blood. These receptors all stem from a human donor with ulcerative colitis or Crohn's disease, or a healthy co-twin of an affected twin (not recorded which). Each CDR3 is given with its conserved first and last residue.

>TRBJ2-2|14|TRBV10-3
CAISDRGYGGEMFF
>TRBJ2-1|13|TRBV29-1
CSVEKQGYNEQFF
>TRBJ2-7|15|TRBV4-3
CASSQDRGQVYEQYF
>TRBJ2-5|14|TRBV5-1
CASSFNSGQETQFF
>TRBJ2-7|15|TRBV18
CASSPFDWGAYEQYF
>TRBJ2-3|15|TRBV5-1
CASSLLQGGSDTQYF
>TRBJ2-7|14|TRBV6-2/TRBV6-3
CASSGTSGTYEQYF
>TRBJ1-2|15|TRBV5-1
CASSLEAGDRYGYTF
>TRBJ1-2|13|TRBV12-3/TRBV12-4
CASSPNGGYGYTF
>TRBJ2-1|15|TRBV12-3/TRBV12-4
CASALAGGVLNEQFF
>TRBJ2-1|15|TRBV7-2
CASSFQAGNYNEQFF
>TRBJ2-5|17|TRBV4-1
CASSQEGLAGVQETQYF
>TRBJ1-1|15|TRBV4-1
CASSQAGEGVTEAFF
>TRBJ2-1|17|TRBV5-1
CASSIVAGASSYNEQFF
>TRBJ2-7|13|TRBV5-1
CASSQGDRVGQYF
>TRBJ2-1|14|TRBV20-1
CSAIPGLATNEQFF
>TRBJ2-1|15|TRBV4-2
CASRFSGASYNEQFF
>TRBJ2-1|15|TRBV5-1
CASSLFTSGGNEQFF
>TRBJ2-5|20|TRBV11-2
CASSPTLPWTSGAPTGTQYF
>TRBJ2-7|13|TRBV12-3/TRBV12-4
CASRGQLTYEQYF
>TRBJ1-4|14|TRBV7-2
CASSLGGNNEKLFF
>TRBJ1-1|15|TRBV12-3/TRBV12-4
CASSLRRPMNTEAFF
>TRBJ2-3|12|TRBV5-1
CASSHASDTQYF
>TRBJ1-4|16|TRBV4-1
CASSQTQGQVWEKLFF
>TRBJ2-6|17|TRBV5-1
CASSLGSTGLGANVLTF
>TRBJ2-2|13|TRBV10-3
CAISGHLTGELFF
>TRBJ1-6|16|TRBV6-2/TRBV6-3
CASSYGSSSYNSPLHF
>TRBJ2-7|14|TRBV7-6
CASSLAQTSYEQYF
>TRBJ2-5|13|TRBV5-1
CASSLAIAGTQYF
>TRBJ2-3|13|TRBV27
CASSWKSTDTQYF
>TRBJ2-3|16|TRBV12-3/TRBV12-4
CASNLGGLAGSDTQYF
>TRBJ2-7|18|TRBV11-2
CASSLPSGTRGGLYEQYF
>TRBJ2-4|12|TRBV7-9
CASSSGRDIQYF
>TRBJ2-5|15|TRBV23-1
CASGHPGQVEETQYF
>TRBJ1-1|14|TRBV12-3/TRBV12-4
CASRDRFSNTEAFF
>TRBJ1-2|11|TRBV30
CAWGGGYGYTF
>TRBJ2-7|16|TRBV11-2
CASSLDEKGGSYEQYF
>TRBJ2-3|17|TRBV5-1
CASSGIGTSGLTDTQYF
>TRBJ2-7|15|TRBV7-9
CASSLTGTGRREQYF